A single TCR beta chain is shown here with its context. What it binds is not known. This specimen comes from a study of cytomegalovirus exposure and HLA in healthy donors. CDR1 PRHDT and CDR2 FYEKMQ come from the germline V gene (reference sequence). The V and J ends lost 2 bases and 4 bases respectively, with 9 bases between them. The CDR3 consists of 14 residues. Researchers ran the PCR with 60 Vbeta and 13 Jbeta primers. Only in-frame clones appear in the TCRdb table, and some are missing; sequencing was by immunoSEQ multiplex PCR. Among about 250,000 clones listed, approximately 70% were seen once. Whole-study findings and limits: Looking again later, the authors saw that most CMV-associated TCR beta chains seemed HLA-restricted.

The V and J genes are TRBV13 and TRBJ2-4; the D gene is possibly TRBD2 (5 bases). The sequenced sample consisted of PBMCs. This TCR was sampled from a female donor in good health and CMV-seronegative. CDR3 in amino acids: CASSLMGVKNIQYF. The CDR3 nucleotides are TGTGCCAGCAGCTTAATGGGAGTAAAAAACATTCAGTACTTC.